A selection of T cell receptor beta chains follows, all from one sample in a study of T cell repertoires in cytomegalovirus infection. TCRdb reprocessed the reads via MiXCR and lists one record per CDR3 protein. This table has just under 550,000 distinct CDR3 sequences, approximately 26% appearing once. The sequenced sample consisted of PBMCs. These receptor sequences come from a human donor in good health (CMV status not recorded). Some clones in this sample may be carry-over from other donors' samples. Each CDR3 is given with its conserved first and last residue. D genes are given only for firm matches. Clone size is not always given. Where it is, it says once, few, many or a class for expanded clones.

few | TRBD2 | TRBV12-3/TRBV12-4 | CASIPLPLAGETGELFF
NA | NA | TRBV29-1 | CSGRELTYNEQFF
NA | NA | TRBV28 | CASSVDASSYEQYF
NA | NA | TRBV11-2 | CASSRVDTIYF
NA | NA | TRBV4-1 | CASSLPTQGREAFF
NA | NA | TRBV19 | CASSSTGETEAFF
NA | NA | TRBV7-8 | CASSSTGRLLAKNIQYF
few | TRBD1 | TRBV15 | CATRGEDRGGFGGNQPQHF
NA | NA | TRBV7-2 | CASRQGPGNTEAFF
few | TRBD1 | TRBV20-1 | CSARPRQGLSEKLFF
NA | TRBD2 | TRBV6-1 | CASRVSGGGGETQYF
few | TRBD2 | TRBV2 | CASSDGGGDYEQYF
NA | NA | TRBV12-3/TRBV12-4 | CANGWAGGNEQFF
many | TRBD2 | TRBV7-2 | CASRGLASTDTQYF
NA | NA | TRBV20-1 | CSARDRWINQPQHF
NA | TRBD2 | TRBV20-1 | CSASRGAGGPLEQYF
NA | NA | TRBV20-1 | CSAKEQVVGSPLHF
NA | NA | TRBV29-1 | CSVRPILGDGYTF
many | NA | TRBV12-3/TRBV12-4 | CASSRTASNQPQHF
NA | TRBD2 | TRBV7-2 | CASLSRVAGSNEQFF
few | TRBD1 | TRBV6-2/TRBV6-3 | CASSYFTGAVSSYNEQFF
few | NA | TRBV12-3/TRBV12-4 | CASSRINRETQYF
NA | TRBD2 | TRBV11-3 | CASSLDAGGEQFF
NA | TRBD1 | TRBV4-2 | CASSQFGSGTGAYEQYF
few | NA | TRBV12-3/TRBV12-4 | CASSEGDTQYF
NA | NA | TRBV6-8 | CASSYSWGAQPQHF
many | NA | TRBV7-2 | CASSLVGVGIRQYF
many | NA | TRBV4-1 | CASSLQLPRSGNTIYF
many | NA | TRBV12-3/TRBV12-4 | CASSLAGTYTGELFF
NA | TRBD2 | TRBV19 | CASSIGPGGPQETQYF
NA | TRBD1 | TRBV12-3/TRBV12-4 | CASSDTGGRNTIYF
NA | TRBD1 | TRBV7-8 | CASSSGGQGGTGELFF
NA | TRBD1 | TRBV10-3 | CAIRGTDNQPQHF
NA | TRBD2 | TRBV11-3 | CASSLDLPGLAGAADTQYF
few | NA | TRBV12-3/TRBV12-4 | CASSPGRQLAYEQFF
many | TRBD1 | TRBV7-2 | CASSFGTDLSADTQYF
NA | NA | TRBV12-3/TRBV12-4 | CASSFRALDSNQPQHF
NA | NA | TRBV29-1 | CSVEDMRDEQYF
NA | NA | TRBV18 | CASSPGRGAETQYF
NA | NA | TRBV7-6 | CASSLQETLVGETQYF
NA | TRBD1 | TRBV7-2 | CASRPGGQGGDTQYF
few | NA | TRBV19 | CASRNPGGGDYGYTF
NA | TRBD2 | TRBV12-3/TRBV12-4 | CASSFAGGTTDTQYF
many | NA | TRBV6-2/TRBV6-3 | CASSGTPNTEAFF
many | NA | TRBV7-2 | CASSVRWEQYF
NA | NA | TRBV11-2 | CASSLVRANTDTQYF
many | TRBD2 | TRBV12-3/TRBV12-4 | CASTAGARDGELFF
NA | NA | TRBV6-2/TRBV6-3 | CVGALPGYTF
NA | NA | TRBV7-2 | CASSRTGSANEKLFF
few | NA | TRBV4-1 | CASSQVGGGNQPQHF
few | TRBD1 | TRBV4-1 | CASSQPRGTVGINQPQHF
many | NA | TRBV7-2 | CASALQGRTDTQYF
few | TRBD2 | TRBV29-1 | CSVGARAWTSGVNEQFF